This T cell receptor (beta chain) is drawn from a study of T cell responses to AZD1222 COVID-19 vaccine. This CDR3 comprises 13 residues. Germline V CDR1 and CDR2: MNHEY, SVGAGI. Method: immunoSEQ multiplex PCR; TCRdb's copy keeps in-frame clones and lacks some. The repertoire has roughly 110,000 clones, roughly 87% of them found once; the top ten carry approximately 4%. This receptor was taken from an adult in good health. The V gene is TRBV6-5, the J gene TRBJ2-2, with D perhaps TRBD1 or TRBD2 (5 bases each). The input for sequencing was peripheral blood, taken on day 0 of AZD1222 vaccination. CDR3 loop: CATGRQNTGELFF. The CDR3 DNA is TGTGCAACGGGGCGGCAGAACACCGGGGAGCTGTTTTTT.